The 20 T cell receptor beta chains in this list originate from one sample, sequenced in a study of T cells expressing NK-cell markers. TCRdb re-called the 5' RACE reads, yielding one record per CDR3 amino acid sequence without DNA. This sample's table reports roughly 430,000 distinct CDR3 sequences. The sequenced material came from blood T cells: a sorted CD56 or NKG2C T cell subset, CD4+ or CD8+ T cells, or bulk PBMC T cells (not recorded which). These receptors were obtained from a woman between 18 and 70 years old in good health.

J is TRBJ1-1 and V is TRBV20-1. The germline gives CDR1 DFQATT, CDR2 SNEGSKA (reference sequence). CDR3 length: 13 amino acids. The CDR3 here is CSGVEGLDTEAFF.

The chain uses TRBV27 and TRBJ1-1; the D call of TRBD1 rests on TCRdb alone, since no DNA is present to check it. CDR1 and CDR2 from the germline V gene are MNHEY and SMNVEV (reference sequence). The CDR3 consists of 14 residues. The CDR3 region is CASSWTGRGTEAFF.

The rearrangement uses TRBV7-2 and TRBJ2-1; TCRdb proposes TRBD2, but this gene call is untestable without DNA. Per the germline V gene, CDR1 is SGHTA and CDR2 is FQGNSA. The CDR3 length is 15 residues. CDR3 residues: CASSLDSGRDSEQFF.

The chain carries TRBV7-9 and TRBJ1-2; checking the TCRdb D call of TRBD1 is not possible without DNA. The CDR3 totals 15 residues. Germline CDR1 is SEHNR and CDR2 is FQNEAQ (reference sequence). CDR3 protein: CASSSPPGTLYGYTF.

V is TRBV7-9 and J is TRBJ2-7. Germline CDR1 SEHNR, CDR2 FQNEAQ (reference sequence). The CDR3 spans 12 residues. CDR3 region: CASSLEADGQYF.

The V gene is TRBV18, the J gene TRBJ1-5. The CDR3 has 14 amino acids. The germline CDR1 and CDR2 sequences are KGHSH and LQKENI. CDR3 protein: CASSPSGGNQPQHF.

This sequence joins TRBV9 and TRBJ2-3; TCRdb's assignment of TRBD1 cannot be checked, as there is no DNA. The CDR3 length is 14 residues. Per the germline V gene, CDR1 is SGDLS and CDR2 is YYNGEE. This CDR3 is CASSLRTGLDTQYF.

The chain couples TRBV12-3 or TRBV12-4 to TRBJ1-2; TCRdb lists TRBD1, though no DNA is available to test this call. The CDR3 spans 13 residues. The CDR3 protein is CASSGGGTPGYTF.

The CDR3: CASSPFGRPDEQYF. This chain joins TRBV18 and TRBJ2-7; TCRdb's D gene call, TRBD2, goes unchecked for lack of DNA. Germline V gene data show CDR1 as KGHSH and CDR2 as LQKENI. The CDR3 has 14 amino acids.

The V call is TRBV9, the J call TRBJ1-2; with no DNA, the TCRdb D assignment of TRBD1 cannot be verified. This CDR3 is 15 amino acids long. Germline V gives CDR1 SGDLS, CDR2 YYNGEE. CDR3 loop: CASSVAGQGAYGYTF.

The chain uses TRBV20-1 and TRBJ2-1; there is no DNA to check the TCRdb D call of TRBD2. This CDR3 comprises 17 residues. Germline values: CDR1 DFQATT, CDR2 SNEGSKA (reference sequence). The CDR3 region is CSARDVRDFANWNEQFF.

This sequence joins TRBV27 and TRBJ2-7; TCRdb selects TRBD2, and the lack of DNA leaves this call unchecked. This CDR3 spans 14 amino acids. Looked up from germline, CDR1 is MNHEY and CDR2 is SMNVEV (reference sequence). The CDR3 loop reads CASRWTRESYEQYF.

The genes are TRBV5-5 and TRBJ2-7. The germline CDR1 and CDR2 sequences are SGHKS and YYEKEE (reference sequence). This CDR3 is built from 15 residues. The CDR3 region is CASSLALEGPYEQYF.

This chain uses TRBV4-1 with TRBJ1-4; TCRdb picks TRBD1, but there is no DNA to check that call. Germline V CDR1 and CDR2: MGHRA, YSYEKL. The CDR3 runs 17 residues. CDR3: CASSQGELIRDREKLFF.

The chain recombines TRBV5-6 with TRBJ1-5; lacking DNA, the TRBD1 call made by TCRdb goes unchecked. CDR3 length: 15 residues. The germline V gene has CDR1 SGHDT and CDR2 YYEEEE. Here the CDR3 reads CASSLGDRGYQPQHF.

The V call is TRBV6-2 or TRBV6-3, the J call TRBJ2-5; TCRdb's D gene call, TRBD2, goes unchecked for lack of DNA. Germline CDR1 reads MNHEY; CDR2 reads SVGEGT. The CDR3 is 15 residues long. The CDR3 spells CASSYGGTSAETQYF.

The V call is TRBV5-5, the J call TRBJ2-3. The CDR3 runs 15 residues. Per the germline V gene, CDR1 is SGHKS and CDR2 is YYEKEE (reference sequence). This chain's CDR3 is CASSLVVRGTDTQYF.

The chain recombines TRBV9 with TRBJ1-1. The length of the CDR3 is 13 residues. Germline lookup yields CDR1 SGDLS and CDR2 YYNGEE. CDR3 protein: CASSDLTAPDAFF.

The chain couples TRBV12-3 or TRBV12-4 to TRBJ1-1; TCRdb picks TRBD1, but there is no DNA to check that call. CDR3 length equals 13 residues. CDR3 residues: CASRTGENTEAFF.

CDR3 sequence reads: CASSPGLLSSYEQYF. This sequence joins TRBV28 and TRBJ2-7; without DNA, the TCRdb call of TRBD2 cannot be checked. CDR3 length: 15 amino acids. Germline V gene sequence: CDR1 MDHEN, CDR2 SYDVKM. Full variable domain (rest looked up from reference TRBV28 and TRBJ2-7): DVKVTQSSRYLVKRTGEKVFLECVQDMDHENMFWYRQDPGLGLRLIYFSYDVKMKEKGDIPEGYSVSREKKERFSLILESASTNQTSMYLCASSPGLLSSYEQYFGPGTRLTVT.